These 16 T cell receptor beta chains originate from one sample sequenced in a study of cytomegalovirus exposure and HLA in healthy donors. With 60 Vbeta and 13 Jbeta primers, the PCR was carried out. Sequenced by immunoSEQ multiplex PCR; TCRdb stores in-frame clones only, minus some. The table records approximately 90,000 clones, roughly three quarters of them present only once. Sequencing input: PBMCs. Source of these receptors: a woman aged 40 to 50 in good health and CMV-seronegative.

The gene calls are TRBV28 and TRBJ2-1, with TRBD2 matching over 11 bases. CDR3 size: 17 residues. CDR1 and CDR2 (germline): MDHEN, SYDVKM. The V and J ends lost 3 bases and 4 bases, in that order; junction bases with no gene match: 8. CDR3 protein: CASSLVLAGALYNEQFF. CDR3 in DNA: TGTGCCAGCAGTTTGGTACTAGCGGGGGCCCTATACAATGAGCAGTTCTTC.

V is TRBV5-4 and J is TRBJ2-5, with TRBD1 identical over 8 bases. J gave up 5 bases and V 0 bases, and 9 bases lay outside the gene matches. The CDR3 runs to 16 residues. Germline lookup yields CDR1 SGHNT and CDR2 YYREEE (reference sequence). CDR3 sequence: CASSLGSRGRGETQYF. In DNA, the CDR3 is TGTGCCAGCAGCTTGGGCTCCAGGGGGCGAGGGGAGACCCAGTACTTC.

The genes are TRBV7-6 and TRBJ2-1; no clear D. V lost 1 base and J lost 0, with 10 bases in between. Germline-derived CDR1 and CDR2 are SGHVS and FNYEAQ. The CDR3 totals 16 residues. DNA for the CDR3: TGTGCCAGCAGCTTAGGAGCCCTGAGCTCCTACAATGAGCAGTTCTTC. Protein sequence: CASSLGALSSYNEQFF.

V gene TRBV7-9 combines with J gene TRBJ2-1; perhaps TRBD1 as D (5 bases). The V gene lost 2 bases and the J gene lost 5 bases, with 10 bases spanning the gap. The CDR3 runs to 14 residues. The germline V gene has CDR1 SEHNR and CDR2 FQNEAQ (reference sequence). CDR3 nucleotide sequence: TGTGCCAGCAGCTTACCGCAGGGCCACAATGAGCAGTTCTTC. Translating gives CASSLPQGHNEQFF.

The V gene is TRBV19, the J gene TRBJ2-7; weak D call: TRBD1 (5 bases). The CDR3 spans 14 residues. The germline CDR1 and CDR2 sequences are LNHDA and SQIVND (reference sequence). The V end was cut by 5 bases, the J end by 2 bases, with 13 bases between. CDR3: CASSPSVTAYEQYF. The DNA for the CDR3 is TGTGCCAGTAGTCCCTCTGTGACAGCCTACGAGCAGTACTTC.

Remarks on this clone: The same CDR3 also results from other DNA sequences found in this sample. The V and J genes are TRBV5-1 and TRBJ1-5; D unresolved. Trimming stripped 4 bases from V and 6 bases from J, with 17 bases between. The CDR3 contains 15 residues. The V gene's germline CDR1 is SGHRS and CDR2 YFSETQ. The CDR3 spells CASSPGGENGQPQHF. The CDR3 nucleotides read TGCGCCAGCAGCCCGGGCGGGGAGAACGGTCAGCCCCAGCATTTT.

The gene calls are TRBV7-2 and TRBJ2-5, with D possibly matching TRBD1 (5 bases). The CDR3 extends over 14 amino acids. CDR1 is SGHTA and CDR2 is FQGNSA in the germline V gene. Trimming stripped 3 bases from V and 0 bases from J, with 8 bases between. The CDR3 DNA follows: TGTGCCAGCAGCTTGACAGACTACCAAGAGACCCAGTACTTC. This gives the protein CASSLTDYQETQYF.

This clone is a singleton in its sample. The chain links TRBV5-1 to TRBJ2-1; D is uncertain. The CDR3 runs 15 residues. V was cut by 0 bases and J by 0 bases, with 7 bases left in between. Germline-derived CDR1 and CDR2 are SGHRS and YFSETQ. The CDR3 DNA follows: TGCGCCAGCAGCTTGGCCGTGAGCTCCTACAATGAGCAGTTCTTC. Residues: CASSLAVSSYNEQFF.

The genes are TRBV27 and TRBJ2-5; D possibly corresponds to TRBD2 (7 bases). The DNA matches TRBJ2-7 better at its end, which makes the J call doubtful. Germline CDR1 is MNHEY and CDR2 is SMNVEV (reference sequence). The CDR3 loop spans 13 amino acids. The CDR3 region is CASRRGLGSEQYF. The CDR3 DNA sequence: TGTGCCAGCAGGCGGGGGCTGGGGTCCGAGCAGTACTTC.

The rearrangement uses TRBV5-8 and TRBJ1-1; D remains unclear. With 1 base removed from V and 0 bases from J, the gap between germline ends came to 16 bases. CDR1 is SGHTS, CDR2 YDEGEE, per germline. The CDR3 sequence is 17 residues long. CDR3 DNA sequence: TGTGCCAGCAGCTTGTACGGAGGCCCCCCGATGAACACTGAAGCTTTCTTT. It specifies CASSLYGGPPMNTEAFF.

The V and J genes are TRBV4-1 and TRBJ1-2; tentatively, D is TRBD1 (5 bases). V lost 4 bases and J lost 5, with 11 bases in between. The germline V gene encodes CDR1 MGHRA and CDR2 YSYEKL. The CDR3 extends over 13 amino acids. Here the CDR3 reads CASSPLGGYGYTF. In DNA form, the CDR3 reads TGCGCCAGCAGCCCTTTGGGGGGGTATGGCTACACCTTC.

This clone has only one observation. This chain links TRBV18 with TRBJ2-7; unclear D gene. The CDR3 length is 13 residues. Germline CDR1 and CDR2: KGHSH and LQKENI. The V end lost 2 bases, the J end lost 7 bases, and 12 bases lay between the germline ends. The CDR3 DNA reads as TGTGCCAGCTCACCAAGCGTCTCGAGGGAGCAGTACTTC. This translates into CASSPSVSREQYF.

Here the CDR3 DNA reads TGTGCCAGCAGTGACCGGACAGGGGAAAACACTGAAGCTTTCTTT. It yields the protein CASSDRTGENTEAFF. This rearrangement joins TRBV6-1 to TRBJ1-1; TRBD1 agrees at 9 bases. Germline-derived CDR1 and CDR2 are MNHNS and SASEGT. The length of the CDR3 is 15 residues. J was trimmed by 2 bases and V by 3 bases; bases with no gene match: 4.

The chain joins TRBV5-1 to TRBJ1-1; D is unresolved. This CDR3 region has 13 residues. The germline V and J ends were trimmed by 4 bases and 1 base, with 8 bases remaining between them. The germline gives CDR1 SGHRS, CDR2 YFSETQ. The CDR3 nucleotides are TGCGCCAGCAGCGCGTCGGGGAACACTGAAGCTTTCTTT. Protein product: CASSASGNTEAFF.

The V call is TRBV19, the J call TRBJ2-3; D is perhaps TRBD1 (6 bases). Between the trimmed V and J ends, which lost 3 bases and 8 bases, there was a span of 21 bases. Looked up from germline, CDR1 is LNHDA and CDR2 is SQIVND (reference sequence). The CDR3 contains 16 residues. The CDR3 nucleotides read TGTGCCAGTAGTATCTCAGCCTATCTAGCACAGGGTACGCAGTATTTT. This encodes CASSISAYLAQGTQYF.

The chain carries TRBV5-1 and TRBJ1-1; maybe TRBD1 (5 bases). CDR3 length: 15 residues. The germline V gene has CDR1 SGHRS and CDR2 YFSETQ. Trimming pared 0 bases from V and 4 bases from J, leaving 13 bases between. The CDR3 DNA is TGCGCCAGCAGCTTGGCGGCCTCCGGGGGCACTGAAGCTTTCTTT. This gives the protein CASSLAASGGTEAFF.